The 17 T cell receptor beta chains reported below all come from one sample, sequenced in a study of cytomegalovirus exposure and HLA in healthy donors (dated by TCRdb to 2017 to 2019). Libraries were made using the immunoSEQ multiplex PCR assay. The multiplex PCR relied on a mix of 60 forward primers for TCR Vbeta segments and 13 reverse primers for TCR Jbeta segments. TCRdb limited this immuneACCESS table to in-frame rearrangements with V and J called. A share of clones is missing; checked studies link under half to unresolved V genes, and the rest is unexplained. This sample holds approximately 190,000 clones; roughly 74% were observed only once. The top ten clonotypes cover about 14% of the sample. Sequencing was performed on PBMCs. The source of these receptors is a woman aged 25 to 39 in good health and CMV-seropositive.

CDR3 nucleotide sequence: TGCGCCAGCAGCCAAGTAACTAAAGATTCACCCCTCCACTTT. This encodes CASSQVTKDSPLHF. This chain links TRBV4-1 with TRBJ1-6; D is unresolved. This CDR3 spans 14 amino acids. From germline, CDR1 is MGHRA and CDR2 YSYEKL. Trimming shortened V by 1 base and J by 8 bases, and 9 bases separated the two germline ends.

The rearrangement links TRBV18 to TRBJ2-5, with 12 bases lining up with TRBD1. The V gene end was trimmed by 1 base and the J gene end by 11 bases; junction bases not matched to a gene: 8. The CDR3 loop spans 15 amino acids. CDR1 is KGHSH, CDR2 LQKENI, per germline. The CDR3 protein is CASSPRRDRGLEQYF. The CDR3 nucleotides read TGTGCCAGCTCACCACGACGGGACAGGGGGCTTGAGCAGTACTTC.

The sample holds a few counts of this clone. In nucleotides, the CDR3 is TGTGCCACCAGCCCCGGACTAGCACGCAATGAGCAGTTCTTC. It codes for CATSPGLARNEQFF. The chain has TRBV15 and TRBJ2-1, with 8 bases fitting TRBD2. This CDR3 contains 14 residues. V gave up 5 bases and J gave up 6 bases; unmatched junction bases: 6. Germline loops: CDR1 LNHNV, CDR2 YYDKDF (reference sequence).

This chain uses TRBV2 with TRBJ2-3; D gene unclear. The V end lost 3 bases, the J end lost 2 bases, and 12 bases lay between the germline ends. The CDR3 is made up of 15 amino acids. Germline assignment: CDR1 SNHLY and CDR2 FYNNEI. CDR3 nucleotides: TGTGCCAGCAGTGACACTCTAGGTCCCACAGATACGCAGTATTTT. It translates to CASSDTLGPTDTQYF.

The J gene is TRBJ2-5, the V gene TRBV25-1; TRBD1 agrees at 7 bases. The better agreement between TRBJ2-7 and the DNA end casts doubt on the J call. Germline CDR1 reads MGHDK; CDR2 reads SYGVNS. This CDR3 is built from 15 residues. The DNA for the CDR3 is TGTGCCAGCAGTGAATGGGGACAGAGATCCTACGAGCAGTACTTC. It codes for CASSEWGQRSYEQYF.

In this sample, this clone turned up once. V is TRBV6-5 and J is TRBJ2-4, with no clear D. Germline V gene sequence: CDR1 MNHEY, CDR2 SVGAGI. V lost 0 bases and J 7 bases, leaving 16 bases between the germline ends. The length of the CDR3 is 16 residues. The CDR3: CASSYSSTGLRNIQYF. CDR3 DNA sequence: TGTGCCAGCAGTTACTCGTCCACCGGCCTGAGGAACATTCAGTACTTC.

The genes are TRBV11-2 and TRBJ2-7; D is uncertain. V was trimmed by 5 bases and J by 0 bases, leaving 8 bases between them. Germline V gene sequence: CDR1 SGHAT, CDR2 FQNNGV. This CDR3 is 13 amino acids long. The CDR3 region has the DNA TGTGCCAGCAGCACTCGGTCCTCCTACGAGCAGTACTTC. Encoded protein: CASSTRSSYEQYF.

CDR3 sequence reads: CATSRDEGSPKNIQYF. CDR3 DNA: TGTGCCACCAGCAGAGACGAGGGTTCGCCCAAAAACATTCAGTACTTC. The chain combines TRBV15 with TRBJ2-4; a possible D gene is TRBD2 (5 bases). This CDR3 comprises 16 residues. Germline V lookup: CDR1 LNHNV, CDR2 YYDKDF (reference sequence). V shed 0 bases and J shed 2 bases, with 11 bases lying between them.

This chain joins TRBV5-4 and TRBJ1-2, with a weak D call TRBD1 (5 bases). The CDR3 loop spans 15 amino acids. The V end lost 4 bases, the J end lost 8 bases, and 21 bases lay between the germline ends. The germline CDR1 and CDR2 sequences are SGHNT and YYREEE (reference sequence). Here the CDR3 reads CASSEKSRVTRGYTF. The CDR3 DNA is TGTGCCAGCAGCGAGAAGAGCAGGGTGACGCGGGGCTACACCTTC.

This clone came up a few times. This chain uses TRBV10-2 with TRBJ1-1; 7 bases agree with TRBD1. Unmatched junction bases numbered 7, after V lost 6 bases and J lost 3 bases. Germline values: CDR1 WSHSY, CDR2 SAAADI. There are 14 residues in the CDR3. The CDR3 loop is CASRSDRAYTEAFF. The CDR3 nucleotides read TGCGCCAGCAGGTCTGACAGGGCGTACACTGAAGCTTTCTTT.

This clone was seen more than once but under ten times. The rearrangement joins TRBV18 to TRBJ2-7; 8 nucleotides line up with TRBD1. Germline V gene data show CDR1 as KGHSH and CDR2 as LQKENI. Unmatched junction bases numbered 9, after V lost 2 bases and J lost 6 bases. The length of the CDR3 is 15 residues. In DNA, the CDR3 is TGTGCCAGCTCACCAACATTCGACAGGGGTCCCGAGCAGTACTTC. It translates to CASSPTFDRGPEQYF.

The chain uses TRBV2 and TRBJ2-7, with a weak D call TRBD1 (6 bases). Trimming removed 6 bases at V and 3 bases at J, with 12 bases between. This CDR3 is 13 amino acids long. Germline CDR1 is SNHLY and CDR2 is FYNNEI. The CDR3 DNA follows: TGTGCCAGCAGGGACCGGGACAACTACGAGCAGTACTTC. This sequence encodes CASRDRDNYEQYF.

The V and J genes are TRBV28 and TRBJ2-7; 9 bases line up with TRBD2. CDR1 MDHEN and CDR2 SYDVKM come from the germline V gene. The CDR3 sequence is 14 residues long. Trimming cost V 6 bases and J 3 bases; bases outside gene matches: 6. The CDR3 region is CASRSSGAVYEQYF. Written as DNA, the CDR3 is TGTGCCAGCAGGTCTAGCGGGGCCGTCTACGAGCAGTACTTC.

The chain combines TRBV18 with TRBJ2-5; weak D call: TRBD2 (6 bases). This CDR3 contains 14 residues. V lost 3 bases to trimming and J lost 5 bases, with 13 bases between them. CDR1 KGHSH and CDR2 LQKENI come from the germline V gene. CDR3 sequence (DNA): TGTGCCAGCTCACCGGCGGGAAGCGGGGAGACCCAGTACTTC. Amino acids: CASSPAGSGETQYF.

This chain links TRBV4-1 with TRBJ1-2; 8 bases are shared with TRBD1. Trimming removed 0 bases from V and 3 bases from J; junction bases left unmatched: 6. Per the germline V gene, CDR1 is MGHRA and CDR2 is YSYEKL. The CDR3 consists of 16 residues. The CDR3 loop is CASSQDETGDDYGYTF. The CDR3, as DNA: TGCGCCAGCAGCCAAGATGAGACAGGGGACGACTATGGCTACACCTTC.

The chain employs TRBV7-9 and TRBJ2-5; D is unresolved. Germline CDR1 is SEHNR and CDR2 is FQNEAQ (reference sequence). The CDR3 loop spans 11 amino acids. V was shortened by 7 bases and J by 2 bases, with 5 bases between the two germline ends. The CDR3 here is CASTLQETQYF. The DNA for the CDR3 is TGTGCCAGCACCCTACAAGAGACCCAGTACTTC.

This clone has just a few counts. The chain employs TRBV6-1 and TRBJ1-1; D remains ambiguous. V lost 3 bases and J 0 bases, leaving 5 bases between the germline ends. Germline CDR1 is MNHNS and CDR2 is SASEGT. The CDR3 is 13 amino acids. The CDR3 loop is CASSDRMNTEAFF. CDR3 bases: TGTGCCAGCAGTGACAGAATGAACACTGAAGCTTTCTTT.